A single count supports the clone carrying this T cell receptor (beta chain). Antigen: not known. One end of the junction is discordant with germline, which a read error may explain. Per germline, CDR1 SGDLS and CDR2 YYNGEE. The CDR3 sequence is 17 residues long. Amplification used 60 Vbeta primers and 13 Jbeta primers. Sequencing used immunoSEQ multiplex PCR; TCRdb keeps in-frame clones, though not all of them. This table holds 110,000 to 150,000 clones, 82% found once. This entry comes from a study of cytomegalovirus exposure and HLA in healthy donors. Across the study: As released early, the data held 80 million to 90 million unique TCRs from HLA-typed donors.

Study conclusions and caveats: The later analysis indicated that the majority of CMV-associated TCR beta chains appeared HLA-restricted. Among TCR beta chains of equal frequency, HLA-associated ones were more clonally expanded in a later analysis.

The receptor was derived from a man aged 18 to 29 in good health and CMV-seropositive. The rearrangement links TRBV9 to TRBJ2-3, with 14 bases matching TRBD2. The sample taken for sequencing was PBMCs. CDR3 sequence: CVSSDTGLAGARDTQYF. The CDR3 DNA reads TGTGTCAGCAGCGACACGGGACTAGCGGGAGCCAGAGATACGCAGTATTTT.